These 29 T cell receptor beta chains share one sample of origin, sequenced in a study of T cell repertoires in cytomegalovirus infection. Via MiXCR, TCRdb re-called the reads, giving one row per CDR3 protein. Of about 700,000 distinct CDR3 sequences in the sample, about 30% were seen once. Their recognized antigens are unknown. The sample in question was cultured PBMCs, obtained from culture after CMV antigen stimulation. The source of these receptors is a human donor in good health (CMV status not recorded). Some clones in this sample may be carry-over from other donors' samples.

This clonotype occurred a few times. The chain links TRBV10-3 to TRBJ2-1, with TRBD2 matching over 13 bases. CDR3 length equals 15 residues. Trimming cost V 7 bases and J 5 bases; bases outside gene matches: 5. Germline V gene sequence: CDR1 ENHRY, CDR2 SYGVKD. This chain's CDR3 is CAITIGLAGDNEQFF. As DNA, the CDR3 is TGTGCCATCACCATAGGACTAGCGGGAGACAATGAGCAGTTCTTC.

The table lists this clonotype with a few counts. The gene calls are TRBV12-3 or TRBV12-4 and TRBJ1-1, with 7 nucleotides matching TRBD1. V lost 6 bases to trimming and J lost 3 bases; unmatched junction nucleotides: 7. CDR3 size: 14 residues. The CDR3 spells CASRTGSGDTEAFF. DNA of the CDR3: TGTGCCAGCAGGACAGGGAGTGGGGACACTGAAGCTTTCTTT.

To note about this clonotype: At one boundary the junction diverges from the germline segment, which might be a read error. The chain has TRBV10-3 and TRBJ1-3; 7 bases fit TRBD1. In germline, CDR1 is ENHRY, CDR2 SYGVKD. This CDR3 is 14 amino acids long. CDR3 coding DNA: TGTGCCATCAGTGAGTCGGCAGGGGGAAGCACCATATATTTT. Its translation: CAISESAGGSTIYF.

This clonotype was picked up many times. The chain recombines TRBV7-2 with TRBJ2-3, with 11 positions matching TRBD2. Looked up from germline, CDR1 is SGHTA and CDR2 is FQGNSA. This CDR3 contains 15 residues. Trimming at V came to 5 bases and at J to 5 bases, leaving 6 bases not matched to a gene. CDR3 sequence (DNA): TGTGCCAGCAGCCATAGCGGGGGGGCCCGAGATACGCAGTATTTT. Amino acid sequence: CASSHSGGARDTQYF.

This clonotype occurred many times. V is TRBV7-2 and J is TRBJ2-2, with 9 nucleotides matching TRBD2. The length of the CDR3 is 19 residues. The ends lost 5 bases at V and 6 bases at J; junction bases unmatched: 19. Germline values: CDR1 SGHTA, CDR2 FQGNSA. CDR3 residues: CASSLKALAGQSFAGELFF. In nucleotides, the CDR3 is TGTGCCAGCAGCCTCAAGGCACTAGCGGGCCAGAGTTTCGCCGGGGAGCTGTTTTTT.

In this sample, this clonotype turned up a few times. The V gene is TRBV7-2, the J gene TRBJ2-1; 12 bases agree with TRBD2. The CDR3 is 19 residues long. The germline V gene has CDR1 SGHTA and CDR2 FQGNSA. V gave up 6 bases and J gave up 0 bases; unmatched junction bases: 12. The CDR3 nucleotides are TGTGCCAGCAGTCACCCGGGACTAGCGGGTACTAGCTCCTACAATGAGCAGTTCTTC. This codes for CASSHPGLAGTSSYNEQFF. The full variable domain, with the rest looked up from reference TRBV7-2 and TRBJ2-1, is GAGVSQSPSNKVTEKGKDVELRCDPISGHTALYWYRQSLGQGLEFLIYFQGNSAPDKSGLPSDRFSAERTGGSVSTLTIQRTQQEDSAVYLCASSHPGLAGTSSYNEQFFGPGTRLTVL.

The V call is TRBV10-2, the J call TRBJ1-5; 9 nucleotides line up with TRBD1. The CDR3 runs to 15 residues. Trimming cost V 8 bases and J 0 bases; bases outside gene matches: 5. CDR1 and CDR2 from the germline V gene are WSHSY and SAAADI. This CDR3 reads CASSRTGDSNQPQHF. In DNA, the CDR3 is TGCGCCAGCTCCAGGACAGGGGATAGCAATCAGCCCCAGCATTTT.

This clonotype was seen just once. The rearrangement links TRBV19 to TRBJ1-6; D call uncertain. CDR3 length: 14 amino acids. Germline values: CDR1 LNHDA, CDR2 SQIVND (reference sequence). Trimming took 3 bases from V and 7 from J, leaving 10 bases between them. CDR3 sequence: CASSIRTGNSPLHF. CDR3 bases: TGTGCCAGTAGTATCCGGACCGGGAATTCACCCCTCCACTTT. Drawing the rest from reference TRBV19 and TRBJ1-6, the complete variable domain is DGGITQSPKYLFRKEGQNVTLSCEQNLNHDAMYWYRQDPGQGLRLIYYSQIVNDFQKGDIAEGYSVSREKKESFPLTVTSAQKNPTAFYLCASSIRTGNSPLHFGNGTRLTVT.

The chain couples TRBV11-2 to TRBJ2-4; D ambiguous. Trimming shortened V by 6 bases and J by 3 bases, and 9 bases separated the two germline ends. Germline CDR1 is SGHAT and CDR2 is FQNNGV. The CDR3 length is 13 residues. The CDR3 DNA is TGTGCCAGCAGGCCCAGAAACAAAAACATTCAGTACTTC. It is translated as CASRPRNKNIQYF.

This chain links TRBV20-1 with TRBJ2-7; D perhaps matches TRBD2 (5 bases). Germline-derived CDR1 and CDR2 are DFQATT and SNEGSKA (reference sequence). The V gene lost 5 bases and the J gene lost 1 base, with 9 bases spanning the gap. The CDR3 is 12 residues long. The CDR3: CSAPDFSYEQYF. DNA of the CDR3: TGCAGTGCTCCGGACTTTTCCTACGAGCAGTACTTC.

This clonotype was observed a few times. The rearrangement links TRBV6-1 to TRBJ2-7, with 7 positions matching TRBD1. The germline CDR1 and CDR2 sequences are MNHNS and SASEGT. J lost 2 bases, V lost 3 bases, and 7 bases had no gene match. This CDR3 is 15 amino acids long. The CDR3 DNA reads TGTGCCAGCAGTGAGATGGGGACAGCACCCTACGAGCAGTACTTC. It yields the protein CASSEMGTAPYEQYF.

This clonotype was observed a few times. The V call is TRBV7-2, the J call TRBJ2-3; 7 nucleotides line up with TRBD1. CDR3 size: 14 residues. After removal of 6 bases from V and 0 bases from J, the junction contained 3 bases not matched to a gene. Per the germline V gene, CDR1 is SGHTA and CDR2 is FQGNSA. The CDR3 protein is CASRGQPSTDTQYF. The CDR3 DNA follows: TGTGCCAGCAGGGGACAGCCTAGCACAGATACGCAGTATTTT.

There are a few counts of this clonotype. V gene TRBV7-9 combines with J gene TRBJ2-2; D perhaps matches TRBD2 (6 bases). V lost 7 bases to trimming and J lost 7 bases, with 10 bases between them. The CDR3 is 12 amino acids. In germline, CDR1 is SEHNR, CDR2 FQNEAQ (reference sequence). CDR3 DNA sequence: TGTGCCAGCACCGCGGGATTCGGGGAGCTGTTTTTT. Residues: CASTAGFGELFF.

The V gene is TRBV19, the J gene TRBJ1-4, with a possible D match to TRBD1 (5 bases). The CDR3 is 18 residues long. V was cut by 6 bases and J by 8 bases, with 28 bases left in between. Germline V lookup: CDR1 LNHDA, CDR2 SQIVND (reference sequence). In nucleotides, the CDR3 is TGTGCCAGTAGGACCCCCGGAGACGCGGGTCTTGGGGACGAAAAACTGTTTTTT. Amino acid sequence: CASRTPGDAGLGDEKLFF.

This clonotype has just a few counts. As DNA, the CDR3 is TGTGCCAGCAGGGAGGGACTGAATAATGAAAAACTGTTTTTT. It codes for CASREGLNNEKLFF. The chain has TRBV12-3 or TRBV12-4 and TRBJ1-4; D might be TRBD1 (5 bases). This CDR3 region has 14 residues. V was clipped by 6 bases and J by 4 bases, with 12 bases between them.

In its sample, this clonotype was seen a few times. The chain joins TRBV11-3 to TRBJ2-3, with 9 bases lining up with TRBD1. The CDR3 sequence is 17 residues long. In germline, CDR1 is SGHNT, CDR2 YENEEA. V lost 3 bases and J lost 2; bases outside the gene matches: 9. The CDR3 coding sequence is TGTGCCAGCAGCTTGCACTCCGGGACAGGGAACACAGATACGCAGTATTTT. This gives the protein CASSLHSGTGNTDTQYF.

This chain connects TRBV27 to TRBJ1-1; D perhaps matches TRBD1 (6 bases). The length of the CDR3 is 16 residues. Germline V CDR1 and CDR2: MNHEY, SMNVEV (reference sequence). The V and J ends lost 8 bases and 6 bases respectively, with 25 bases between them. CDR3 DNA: TGTGCCAGCTTTCAGCGTTGGGGGAAGGAGGGGGCTGAAGCTTTCTTT. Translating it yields CASFQRWGKEGAEAFF.

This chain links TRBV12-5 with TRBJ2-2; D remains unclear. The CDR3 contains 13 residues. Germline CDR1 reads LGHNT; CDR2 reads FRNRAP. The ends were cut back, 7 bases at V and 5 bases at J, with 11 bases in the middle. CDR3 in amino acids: CASVRRWTGELFF. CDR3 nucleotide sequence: TGTGCTAGTGTAAGGCGTTGGACCGGGGAGCTGTTTTTT. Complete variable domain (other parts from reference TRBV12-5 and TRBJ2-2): DARVTQTPRHKVTEMGQEVTMRCQPILGHNTVFWYRQTMMQGLELLAYFRNRAPLDDSGMPKDRFSAEMPDATLATLKIQPSEPRDSAVYFCASVRRWTGELFFGEGSRLTVL.

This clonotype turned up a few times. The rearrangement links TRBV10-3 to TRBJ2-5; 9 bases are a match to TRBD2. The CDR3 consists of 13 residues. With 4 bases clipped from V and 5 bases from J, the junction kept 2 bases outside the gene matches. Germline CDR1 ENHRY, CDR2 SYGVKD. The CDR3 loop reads CAISGGGAETQYF. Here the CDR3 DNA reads TGTGCCATCAGTGGCGGGGGGGCGGAGACCCAGTACTTC.

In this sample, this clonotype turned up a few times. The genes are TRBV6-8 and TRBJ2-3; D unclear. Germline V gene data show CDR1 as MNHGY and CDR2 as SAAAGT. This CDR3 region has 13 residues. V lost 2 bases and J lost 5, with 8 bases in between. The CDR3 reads CASSYDSGDTQYF. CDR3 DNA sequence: TGTGCCAGCAGTTACGATTCGGGAGATACGCAGTATTTT.

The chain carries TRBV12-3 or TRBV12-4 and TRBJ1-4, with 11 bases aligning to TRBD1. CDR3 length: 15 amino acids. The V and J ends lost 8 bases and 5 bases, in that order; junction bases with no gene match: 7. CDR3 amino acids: CASFRTGGSNEKLFF. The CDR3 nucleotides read TGTGCCAGCTTTCGGACAGGGGGCTCGAATGAAAAACTGTTTTTT.

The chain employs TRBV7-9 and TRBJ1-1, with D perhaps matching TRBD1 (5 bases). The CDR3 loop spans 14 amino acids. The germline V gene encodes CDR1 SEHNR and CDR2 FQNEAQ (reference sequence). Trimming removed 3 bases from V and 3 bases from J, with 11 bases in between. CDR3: CASSLQGTDTEAFF. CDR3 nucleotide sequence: TGTGCCAGCAGCTTGCAGGGTACGGACACTGAAGCTTTCTTT.

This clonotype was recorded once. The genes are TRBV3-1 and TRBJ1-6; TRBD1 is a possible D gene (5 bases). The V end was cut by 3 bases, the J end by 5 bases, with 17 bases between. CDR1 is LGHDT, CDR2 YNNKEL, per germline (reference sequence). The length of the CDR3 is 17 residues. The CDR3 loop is CASSHRTRGFDNSPLHF. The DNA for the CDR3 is TGTGCCAGCAGCCACCGAACAAGGGGATTTGATAATTCACCCCTCCACTTT. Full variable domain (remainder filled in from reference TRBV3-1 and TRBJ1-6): DTAVSQTPKYLVTQMGNDKSIKCEQNLGHDTMYWYKQDSKKFLKIMFSYNNKELIINETVPNRFSPKSPDKAHLNLHINSLELGDSAVYFCASSHRTRGFDNSPLHFGNGTRLTVT.

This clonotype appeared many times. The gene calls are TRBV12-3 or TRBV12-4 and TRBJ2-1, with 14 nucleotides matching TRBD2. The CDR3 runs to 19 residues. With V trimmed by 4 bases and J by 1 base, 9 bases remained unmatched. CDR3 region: CASSSGLAGAGESYNEQFF. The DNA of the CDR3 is TGTGCCAGCAGTTCGGGACTAGCGGGAGCCGGAGAATCCTACAATGAGCAGTTCTTC.

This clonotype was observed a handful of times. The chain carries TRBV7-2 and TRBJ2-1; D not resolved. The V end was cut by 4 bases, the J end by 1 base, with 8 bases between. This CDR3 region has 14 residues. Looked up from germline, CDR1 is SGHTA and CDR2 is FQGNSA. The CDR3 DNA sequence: TGTGCCAGCAGCTCTCGTAGATCCTACAATGAGCAGTTCTTC. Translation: CASSSRRSYNEQFF.

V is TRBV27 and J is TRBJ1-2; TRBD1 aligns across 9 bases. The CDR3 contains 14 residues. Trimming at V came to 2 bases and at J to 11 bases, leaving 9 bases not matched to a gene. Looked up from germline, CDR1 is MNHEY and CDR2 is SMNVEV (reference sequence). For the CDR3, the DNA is TGTGCCAGCAGTTTAGAGGGACAGGGTTCCCCTTACACCTTC. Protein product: CASSLEGQGSPYTF.

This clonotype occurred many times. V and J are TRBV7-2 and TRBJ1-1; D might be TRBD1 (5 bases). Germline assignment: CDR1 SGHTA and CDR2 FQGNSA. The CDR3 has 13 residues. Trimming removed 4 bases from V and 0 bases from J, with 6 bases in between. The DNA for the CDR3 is TGTGCCAGCAGCTGGGACCTGAACACTGAAGCTTTCTTT. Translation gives CASSWDLNTEAFF.

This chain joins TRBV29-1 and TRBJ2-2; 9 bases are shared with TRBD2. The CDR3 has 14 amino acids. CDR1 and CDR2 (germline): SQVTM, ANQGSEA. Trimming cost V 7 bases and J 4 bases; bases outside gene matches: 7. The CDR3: CSAAETSGTGELFF. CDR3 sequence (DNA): TGCAGCGCCGCCGAGACTAGCGGCACCGGGGAGCTGTTTTTT.

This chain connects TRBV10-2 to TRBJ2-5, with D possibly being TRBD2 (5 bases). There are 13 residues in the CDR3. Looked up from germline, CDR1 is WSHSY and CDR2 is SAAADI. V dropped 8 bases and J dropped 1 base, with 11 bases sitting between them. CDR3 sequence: CASVGLVQETQYF. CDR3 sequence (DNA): TGCGCCAGCGTCGGACTGGTCCAAGAGACCCAGTACTTC.